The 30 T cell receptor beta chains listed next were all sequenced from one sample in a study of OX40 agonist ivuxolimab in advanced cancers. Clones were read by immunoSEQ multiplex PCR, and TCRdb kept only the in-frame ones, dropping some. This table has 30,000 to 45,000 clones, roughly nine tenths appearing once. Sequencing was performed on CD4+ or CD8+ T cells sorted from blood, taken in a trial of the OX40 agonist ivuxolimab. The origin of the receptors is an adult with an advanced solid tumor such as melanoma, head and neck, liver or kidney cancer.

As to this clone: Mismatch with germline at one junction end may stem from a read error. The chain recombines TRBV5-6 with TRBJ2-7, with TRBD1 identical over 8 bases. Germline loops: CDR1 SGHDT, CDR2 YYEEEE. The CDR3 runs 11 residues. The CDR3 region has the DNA TGTGCCAGCAGCTTGAACAGGGGGTTGCACTTC. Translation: CASSLNRGLHF.

The CDR3 loop is CASSKEVARDTQYF. The CDR3 region has the DNA TGTGCCAGCAGCAAAGAAGTAGCCCGAGATACGCAGTATTTT. V gene TRBV6-1 combines with J gene TRBJ2-3; D ambiguous. The V gene's germline CDR1 is MNHNS and CDR2 SASEGT. The V end was cut by 6 bases, the J end by 5 bases, with 15 bases between. This CDR3 contains 14 residues.

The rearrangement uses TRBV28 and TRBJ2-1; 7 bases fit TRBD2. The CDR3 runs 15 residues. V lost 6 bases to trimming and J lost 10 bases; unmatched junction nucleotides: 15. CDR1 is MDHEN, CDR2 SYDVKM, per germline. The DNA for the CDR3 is TGTGCCAGCAGGTCCGGGACTAACCCCCGAGAGGAGCAGTTCTTC. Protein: CASRSGTNPREEQFF.

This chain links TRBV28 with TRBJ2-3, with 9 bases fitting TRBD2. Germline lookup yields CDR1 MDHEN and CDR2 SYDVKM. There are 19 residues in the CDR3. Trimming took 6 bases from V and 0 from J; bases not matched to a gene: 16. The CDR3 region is CASSRLTSGFTSSTDTQYF. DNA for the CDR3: TGTGCCAGCAGCCGCCTTACTAGCGGGTTTACCTCTAGCACAGATACGCAGTATTTT.

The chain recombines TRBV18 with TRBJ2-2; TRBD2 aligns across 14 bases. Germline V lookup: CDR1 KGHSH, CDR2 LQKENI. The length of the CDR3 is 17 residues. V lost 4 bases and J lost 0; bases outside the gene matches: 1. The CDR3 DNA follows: TGTGCCAGCTCACAGGGACTAGCGGGGGCGAACACCGGGGAGCTGTTTTTT. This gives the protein CASSQGLAGANTGELFF.

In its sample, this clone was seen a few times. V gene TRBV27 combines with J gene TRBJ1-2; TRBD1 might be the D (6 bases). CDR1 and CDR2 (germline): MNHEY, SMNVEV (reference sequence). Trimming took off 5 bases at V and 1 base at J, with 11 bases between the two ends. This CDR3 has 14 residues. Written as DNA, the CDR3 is TGTGCCAGCAGTGGCAGGACAGTTAACTATGGCTACACCTTC. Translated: CASSGRTVNYGYTF.

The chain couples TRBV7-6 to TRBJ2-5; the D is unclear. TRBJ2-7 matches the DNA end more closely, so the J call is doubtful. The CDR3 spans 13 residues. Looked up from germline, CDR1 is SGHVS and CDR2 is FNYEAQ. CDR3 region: CASSVQGSYEQYF. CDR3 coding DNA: TGTGCCAGCAGCGTCCAAGGGTCCTACGAGCAGTACTTC.

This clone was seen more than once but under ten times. CDR3 bases: TGCAGCGTGATAAATCCGGGACAGAATGGCTACACCTTC. This sequence encodes CSVINPGQNGYTF. The chain has TRBV29-1 and TRBJ1-2; 7 positions match TRBD1. This CDR3 is built from 13 residues. V lost 6 bases to trimming and J lost 6 bases; unmatched junction nucleotides: 10. Germline-derived CDR1 and CDR2 are SQVTM and ANQGSEA.

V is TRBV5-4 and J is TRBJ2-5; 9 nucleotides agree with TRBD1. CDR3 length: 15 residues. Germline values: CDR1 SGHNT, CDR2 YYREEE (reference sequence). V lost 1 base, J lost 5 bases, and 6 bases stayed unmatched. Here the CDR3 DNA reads TGTGCCAGCAGCTTGACAGGGGGCGCGGGGGAGACCCAGTACTTC. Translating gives CASSLTGGAGETQYF.

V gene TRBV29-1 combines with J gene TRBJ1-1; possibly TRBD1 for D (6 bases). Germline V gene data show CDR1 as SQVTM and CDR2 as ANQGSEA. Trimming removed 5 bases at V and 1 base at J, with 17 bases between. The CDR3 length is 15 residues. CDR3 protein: CSVLFWGHGNTEAFF. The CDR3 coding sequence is TGCAGCGTTCTTTTCTGGGGGCATGGGAACACTGAAGCTTTCTTT.

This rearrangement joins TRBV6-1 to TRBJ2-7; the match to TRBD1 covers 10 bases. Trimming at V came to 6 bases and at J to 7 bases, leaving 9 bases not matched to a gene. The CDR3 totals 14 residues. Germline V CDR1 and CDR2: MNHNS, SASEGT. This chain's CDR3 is CASRSGTGDREQYF. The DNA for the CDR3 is TGTGCCAGCAGGTCAGGGACAGGGGACCGGGAGCAGTACTTC.

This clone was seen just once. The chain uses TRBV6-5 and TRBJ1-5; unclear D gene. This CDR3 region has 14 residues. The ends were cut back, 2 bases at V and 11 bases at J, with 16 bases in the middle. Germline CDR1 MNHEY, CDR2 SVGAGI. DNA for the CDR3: TGTGCCAGCAGTTACGACCGTTCCACACGGGCCCAGCATTTT. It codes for CASSYDRSTRAQHF.

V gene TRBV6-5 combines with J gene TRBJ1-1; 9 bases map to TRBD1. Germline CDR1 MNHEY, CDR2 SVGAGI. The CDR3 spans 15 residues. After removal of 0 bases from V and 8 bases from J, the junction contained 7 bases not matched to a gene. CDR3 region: CASSYSGTGIKEAFF. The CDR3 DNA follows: TGTGCCAGCAGTTACTCGGGGACAGGGATAAAGGAAGCTTTCTTT.

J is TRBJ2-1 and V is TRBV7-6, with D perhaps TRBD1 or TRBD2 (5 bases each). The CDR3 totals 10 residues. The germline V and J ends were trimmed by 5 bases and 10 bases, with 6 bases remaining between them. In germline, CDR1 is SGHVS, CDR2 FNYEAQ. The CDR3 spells CASSGTEQFF. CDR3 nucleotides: TGTGCCAGCAGCGGGACGGAGCAGTTCTTC.

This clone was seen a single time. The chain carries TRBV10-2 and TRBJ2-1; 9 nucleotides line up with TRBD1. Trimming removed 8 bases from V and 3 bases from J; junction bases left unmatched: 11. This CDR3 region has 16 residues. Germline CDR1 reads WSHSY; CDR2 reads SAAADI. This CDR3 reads CASCSFDRGGYNEQFF. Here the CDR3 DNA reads TGCGCCAGCTGCTCATTCGACAGGGGGGGCTACAATGAGCAGTTCTTC.

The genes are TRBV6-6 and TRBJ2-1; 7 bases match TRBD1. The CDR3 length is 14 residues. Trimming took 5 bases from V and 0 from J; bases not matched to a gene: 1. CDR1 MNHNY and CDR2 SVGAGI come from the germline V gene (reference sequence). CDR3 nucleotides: TGTGCCAGCAGTCCAGGGGGCTCCTACAATGAGCAGTTCTTC. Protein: CASSPGGSYNEQFF.

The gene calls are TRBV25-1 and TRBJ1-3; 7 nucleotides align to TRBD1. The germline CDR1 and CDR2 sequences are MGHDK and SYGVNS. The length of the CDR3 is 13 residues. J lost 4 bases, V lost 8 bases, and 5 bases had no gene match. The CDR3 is CASGGQRGNTIYF. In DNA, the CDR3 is TGTGCCAGCGGGGGACAGAGAGGAAACACCATATATTTT. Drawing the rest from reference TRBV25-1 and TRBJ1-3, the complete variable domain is EADIYQTPRYLVIGTGKKITLECSQTMGHDKMYWYQQDPGMELHLIHYSYGVNSTEKGDLSSESTVSRIRTEHFPLTLESARPSHTSQYLCASGGQRGNTIYFGEGSWLTVV.

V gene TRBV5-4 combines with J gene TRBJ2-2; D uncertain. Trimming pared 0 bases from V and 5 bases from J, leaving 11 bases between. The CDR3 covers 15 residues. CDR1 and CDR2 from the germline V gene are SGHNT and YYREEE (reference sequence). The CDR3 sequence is CASSLGPQITGELFF. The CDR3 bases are TGTGCCAGCAGCTTGGGACCCCAGATAACCGGGGAGCTGTTTTTT.

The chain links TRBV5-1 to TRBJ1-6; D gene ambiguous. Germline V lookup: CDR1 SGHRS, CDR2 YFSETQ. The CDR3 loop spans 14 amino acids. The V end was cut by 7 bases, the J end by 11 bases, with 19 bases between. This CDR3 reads CASGPGSPGPPLHF. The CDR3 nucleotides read TGCGCCAGCGGCCCCGGGTCCCCCGGACCACCCCTCCACTTT.

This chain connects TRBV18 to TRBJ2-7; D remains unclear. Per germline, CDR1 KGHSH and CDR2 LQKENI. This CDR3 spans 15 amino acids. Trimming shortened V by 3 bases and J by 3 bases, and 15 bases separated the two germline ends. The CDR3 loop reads CASSPPGLENYEQYF. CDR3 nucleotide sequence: TGTGCCAGCTCACCTCCGGGTCTAGAGAACTACGAGCAGTACTTC.

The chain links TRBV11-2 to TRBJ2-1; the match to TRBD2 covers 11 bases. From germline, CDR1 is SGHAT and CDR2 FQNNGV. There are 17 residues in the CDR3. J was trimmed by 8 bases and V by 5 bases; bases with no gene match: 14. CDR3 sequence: CASSRRASGGSRDEQFF. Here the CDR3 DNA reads TGTGCCAGCAGCCGGAGGGCTAGCGGGGGGAGTAGGGATGAGCAGTTCTTC.

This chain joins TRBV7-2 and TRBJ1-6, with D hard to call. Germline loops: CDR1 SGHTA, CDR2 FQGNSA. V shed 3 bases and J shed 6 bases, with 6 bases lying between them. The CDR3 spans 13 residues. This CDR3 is CASSLSVNSPLHF. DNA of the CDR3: TGTGCCAGCAGCTTGTCCGTTAATTCACCCCTCCACTTT.

The CDR3 coding sequence is TGTGCCAGCACTCGGCGGGATACGCAGTATTTT. Translation: CASTRRDTQYF. This chain uses TRBV2 with TRBJ2-3, with D unclear. V lost 7 bases and J lost 6, with 8 bases in between. The CDR3 is 11 amino acids. Germline V gene lookup returns CDR1 SNHLY and CDR2 FYNNEI.

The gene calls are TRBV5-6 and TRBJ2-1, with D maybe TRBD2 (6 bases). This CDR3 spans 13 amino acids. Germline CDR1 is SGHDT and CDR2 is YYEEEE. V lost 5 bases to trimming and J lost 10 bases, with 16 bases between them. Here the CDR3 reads CASSWATSSEQFF. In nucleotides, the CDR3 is TGTGCCAGCAGTTGGGCGACTAGTTCGGAGCAGTTCTTC.

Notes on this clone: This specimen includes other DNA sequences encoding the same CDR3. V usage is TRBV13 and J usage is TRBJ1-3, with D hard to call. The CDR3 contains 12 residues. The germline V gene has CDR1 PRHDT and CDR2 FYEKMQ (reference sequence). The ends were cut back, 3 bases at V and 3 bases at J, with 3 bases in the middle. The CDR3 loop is CASSLGGNTIYF. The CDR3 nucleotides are TGTGCCAGCAGCTTGGGTGGAAACACCATATATTTT.

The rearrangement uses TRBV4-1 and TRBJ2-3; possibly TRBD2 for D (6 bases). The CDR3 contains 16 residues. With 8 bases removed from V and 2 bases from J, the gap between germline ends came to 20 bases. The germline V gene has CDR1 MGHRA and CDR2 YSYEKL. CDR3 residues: CASGGDGFFNTDTQYF. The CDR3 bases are TGCGCCAGCGGAGGGGACGGGTTTTTTAACACAGATACGCAGTATTTT.

The CDR3 reads CATSRGGLGQPQHF. The CDR3 nucleotides are TGTGCCACCAGCAGAGGGGGTTTGGGTCAGCCCCAGCATTTT. V and J are TRBV15 and TRBJ1-5; D unclear. This CDR3 spans 14 amino acids. Trimming shortened V by 1 base and J by 6 bases, and 10 bases separated the two germline ends. Germline CDR1 is LNHNV and CDR2 is YYDKDF (reference sequence).

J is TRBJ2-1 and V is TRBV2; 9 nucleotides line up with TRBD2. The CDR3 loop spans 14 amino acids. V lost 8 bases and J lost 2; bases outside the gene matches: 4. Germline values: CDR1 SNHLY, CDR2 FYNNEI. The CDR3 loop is CASRRTSAYNEQFF. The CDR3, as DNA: TGTGCCAGCCGAAGGACTAGCGCCTACAATGAGCAGTTCTTC.

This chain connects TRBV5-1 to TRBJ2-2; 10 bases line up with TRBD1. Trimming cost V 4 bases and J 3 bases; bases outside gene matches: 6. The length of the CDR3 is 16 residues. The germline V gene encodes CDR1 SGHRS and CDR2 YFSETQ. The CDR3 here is CASSPAGTGDTGELFF. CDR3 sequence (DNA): TGCGCCAGCAGCCCCGCCGGGACAGGGGACACCGGGGAGCTGTTTTTT.

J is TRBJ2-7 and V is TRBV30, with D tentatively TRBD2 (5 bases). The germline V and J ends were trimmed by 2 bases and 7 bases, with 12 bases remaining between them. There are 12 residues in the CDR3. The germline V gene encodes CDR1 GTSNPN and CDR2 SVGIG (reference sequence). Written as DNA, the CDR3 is TGTGCCTGGAGTATCGTTCCGGGAGAGCAGTACTTC. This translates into CAWSIVPGEQYF.